A single sample gave rise to the 25 T cell receptor beta chains below, sequenced in a study of read filtering for tumor transcriptome and immune sequencing. The library was built from roughly 400 ng RNA with molecular barcoded adaptors for alpha/delta and beta/gamma chains. TCRdb called the reads again in MiXCR, with one record for every CDR3 protein. Among about 130,000 distinct CDR3 sequences listed, under 15% were seen once. The sequencing sample was made of a population of CD138-negative cells sorted from bone marrow. These receptors were taken from a donor at least 40 years old with multiple myeloma.

In this sample, this clonotype turned up many times. The gene calls are TRBV9 and TRBJ2-2, with TRBD1 matching 8 bases. Trimming took 2 bases from V and 6 from J; bases not matched to a gene: 6. This CDR3 is built from 15 residues. CDR1 is SGDLS, CDR2 YYNGEE, per germline. The CDR3 nucleotides are TGTGCCAGCAGCGTTGGGGACAGGTATCCCGGGGAGCTGTTTTTT. Translated, it gives CASSVGDRYPGELFF. Together with reference TRBV9 and TRBJ2-2, the CDR3 gives the full variable domain: DSGVTQTPKHLITATGQRVTLRCSPRSGDLSVYWYQQSLDQGLQFLIQYYNGEERAKGNILERFSAQQFPDLHSELNLSSLELGDSALYFCASSVGDRYPGELFFGEGSRLTVL.

A note on this clonotype: At one end, the junction sequence differs from germline, possibly due to a read error. This chain connects TRBV5-1 to TRBJ1-1; D unresolved. Germline V CDR1 and CDR2: SGHRS, YFSETQ. The CDR3 has 13 residues. CDR3 bases: TGCGCCAGCAGCCGATCCTTAAACACTGAAGTTTTCTTT. It is translated as CASSRSLNTEVFF.

A remark on this clonotype: A single base separates this from a much larger clone, so it may be a read error. The J gene is TRBJ2-1, the V gene TRBV7-3, with TRBD1 as a possible D gene (5 bases). With 5 bases removed from V and 12 bases from J, the gap between germline ends came to 17 bases. CDR3 size: 13 residues. Germline assignment: CDR1 SGHTA and CDR2 FQGTGA. This CDR3 is CASSSRVKDGQFF. The DNA of the CDR3 is TGTGCCAGCAGCAGCAGGGTAAAGGATGGGCAGTTCTTC.

The chain is built from TRBV5-1 and TRBJ2-5; tentatively, D is TRBD1 or TRBD2 (6 bases each). CDR1 is SGHRS, CDR2 YFSETQ, per germline. V shed 0 bases and J shed 5 bases, with 14 bases lying between them. The CDR3 is made up of 15 amino acids. CDR3 region: CASSLEGRGGETQYF. The CDR3 nucleotides read TGCGCCAGCAGCTTGGAGGGCAGGGGAGGCGAGACCCAGTACTTC.

The chain couples TRBV5-4 to TRBJ2-3; D gene ambiguous. Trimming took 4 bases from V and 0 from J, leaving 12 bases between them. CDR3 length: 15 amino acids. The germline CDR1 and CDR2 sequences are SGHNT and YYREEE (reference sequence). CDR3 sequence (DNA): TGTGCCAGCAGCCGCTCACAGAGAAGCACAGATACGCAGTATTTT. It codes for CASSRSQRSTDTQYF.

Comment on this clonotype: One end of the junction is discordant with germline, which a read error may explain. V gene TRBV20-1 combines with J gene TRBJ2-7; 7 nucleotides agree with TRBD2. The CDR3 is made up of 17 amino acids. The germline V gene encodes CDR1 DFQATT and CDR2 SNEGSKA (reference sequence). As DNA, the CDR3 is TGCGGTGCTAGATCACCTTTTCTGGCGGGAGACGACTACGAGCAGTACTTC. Protein sequence: CGARSPFLAGDDYEQYF.

This chain uses TRBV6-6 with TRBJ1-2; TRBD1 matches 8 bases. V lost 6 bases to trimming and J lost 8 bases; unmatched junction nucleotides: 11. The germline V gene encodes CDR1 MNHNY and CDR2 SVGAGI (reference sequence). This CDR3 has 14 amino acids. This CDR3 reads CASSPTGQGRGYTF. The CDR3 DNA reads as TGTGCCAGCAGCCCGACAGGACAGGGTCGCGGCTACACCTTC.

This clonotype occurred many times. The chain is built from TRBV9 and TRBJ2-2; D is perhaps TRBD1 (6 bases). The CDR3 covers 15 residues. In germline, CDR1 is SGDLS, CDR2 YYNGEE. Trimming stripped 4 bases from V and 3 bases from J, with 13 bases between. CDR3 sequence (DNA): TGTGCCAGCAGCAAATCCGGGACATACACCGGGGAGCTGTTTTTT. Translation: CASSKSGTYTGELFF.

This clonotype was found many times. The chain uses TRBV4-1 and TRBJ2-5, with D perhaps TRBD2 (5 bases). Trimming removed 3 bases at V and 2 bases at J, with 7 bases between. The CDR3 totals 13 residues. Germline CDR1 and CDR2: MGHRA and YSYEKL. In DNA form, the CDR3 reads TGCGCCAGCAGCCAGGACTTTCAAGAGACCCAGTACTTC. Protein sequence: CASSQDFQETQYF.

This clonotype was recorded at least ten times. The genes are TRBV18 and TRBJ2-3; perhaps TRBD1 as D (6 bases). The germline V gene has CDR1 KGHSH and CDR2 LQKENI. V dropped 2 bases and J dropped 7 bases, with 13 bases sitting between them. The CDR3 sequence is 14 residues long. The CDR3 here is CASSPTGTGYTQYF. CDR3 in DNA: TGTGCCAGCTCACCAACGGGCACAGGGTATACGCAGTATTTT. The full variable domain, completed using reference TRBV18 and TRBJ2-3, is NAGVMQNPRHLVRRRGQEARLRCSPMKGHSHVYWYRQLPEEGLKFMVYLQKENIIDESGMPKERFSAEFPKEGPSILRIQQVVRGDSAAYFCASSPTGTGYTQYFGPGTRLTVL.

This clonotype was recorded many times. The rearrangement joins TRBV7-2 to TRBJ1-4, with D tentatively TRBD1 (6 bases). Germline loops: CDR1 SGHTA, CDR2 FQGNSA. This CDR3 region has 14 residues. Trimming shortened V by 5 bases and J by 7 bases, and 14 bases separated the two germline ends. The CDR3 region has the DNA TGTGCCAGCAGCCCAGGGGTGACTGGTGAAAAACTGTTTTTT. Translating gives CASSPGVTGEKLFF.

This clonotype was recorded many times. The rearrangement uses TRBV7-2 and TRBJ2-1; TRBD2 matches 11 bases. Trimming removed 5 bases from V and 6 bases from J; junction bases left unmatched: 6. CDR1 and CDR2 (germline): SGHTA, FQGNSA. There are 15 residues in the CDR3. CDR3 in amino acids: CASSPRSGGVNEQFF. The CDR3 coding sequence is TGTGCCAGCAGCCCTCGTAGCGGGGGGGTCAATGAGCAGTTCTTC.

The V call is TRBV7-2, the J call TRBJ2-3; D remains unclear. Trimming removed 5 bases from V and 4 bases from J, with 10 bases in between. Germline V CDR1 and CDR2: SGHTA, FQGNSA. The CDR3 is 13 residues long. In DNA form, the CDR3 reads TGTGCCAGCAGCGTAAATAGGGCAGATACGCAGTATTTT. Encoded protein: CASSVNRADTQYF.

Note on this clonotype: It is likely a read error, because the conserved phenylalanine at the end of the CDR3 is missing. The rearrangement joins TRBV11-2 to TRBJ1-3; the D is unclear. This CDR3 has 12 amino acids. Germline CDR1 is SGHAT and CDR2 is FQNNGV. With 6 bases removed from V and 4 bases from J, the gap between germline ends came to 7 bases. CDR3 protein: CASRPGGNTIYL. The CDR3 region has the DNA TGTGCCAGCAGGCCGGGGGGAAACACCATATATCTT.

This clonotype was detected many times. The V call is TRBV12-5, the J call TRBJ1-5; D remains ambiguous. Per germline, CDR1 LGHNT and CDR2 FRNRAP. The ends were cut back, 0 bases at V and 5 bases at J, with 2 bases in the middle. The CDR3 has 12 residues. Here the CDR3 reads CASGLVDQPQHF. The DNA for the CDR3 is TGTGCTAGTGGTTTGGTCGATCAGCCCCAGCATTTT.

The CDR3 DNA sequence: TGTGCCAGCAGTTCGACAATCGACGAGCAGTACTTC. It encodes CASSSTIDEQYF. This sequence joins TRBV28 and TRBJ2-7; D not certain. The germline gives CDR1 MDHEN, CDR2 SYDVKM. The V gene lost 4 bases and the J gene lost 5 bases, with 9 bases spanning the gap. The CDR3 runs 12 residues.

A remark on this clonotype: This may be a read error: a much more frequent sequence differs by one nucleotide. The V gene is TRBV5-1, the J gene TRBJ2-3; D gene ambiguous. The V and J ends lost 5 bases and 0 bases respectively, with 16 bases between them. Germline assignment: CDR1 SGHRS and CDR2 YFSETQ. The CDR3 is made up of 16 amino acids. This chain's CDR3 is CASSPTLVGSTDTQYF. CDR3 in DNA: TGCGCCAGCAGTCCCACCCTAGTGGGGAGCACAGATACGCAGTATTTT.

On this clonotype itself: A read error is likely here: a far larger clone is one base away. The chain combines TRBV9 with TRBJ2-1, with a weak D call TRBD2 (5 bases). CDR3 size: 13 residues. The V gene lost 4 bases and the J gene lost 14 bases, with 19 bases spanning the gap. Per the germline V gene, CDR1 is SGDLS and CDR2 is YYNGEE. CDR3 bases: TGTGCCAGCAGCCTGGGGTCACTAACCGGGAAGTTCTTC. This encodes CASSLGSLTGKFF.

This clonotype was seen ten or more times. The chain combines TRBV29-1 with TRBJ2-7; TRBD1 is a possible D gene (6 bases). Germline loops: CDR1 SQVTM, CDR2 ANQGSEA. V dropped 3 bases and J dropped 7 bases, with 16 bases sitting between them. The CDR3 runs to 13 residues. The CDR3 protein is CSVEASGTMEQYF. The CDR3 DNA reads TGCAGCGTTGAGGCCTCGGGGACAATGGAGCAGTACTTC.

The sample holds many counts of this clonotype. The genes are TRBV29-1 and TRBJ2-6; 9 bases line up with TRBD1. The germline V gene has CDR1 SQVTM and CDR2 ANQGSEA. CDR3 size: 15 residues. The junction had 3 bases not matched to a gene; V was cut back by 6 bases and J by 0 bases. DNA for the CDR3: TGCAGCGTGACGACAGGGGGCTCTGGGGCCAACGTCCTGACTTTC. This gives the protein CSVTTGGSGANVLTF.

The sample holds many counts of this clonotype. The rearrangement joins TRBV2 to TRBJ2-2, with D uncertain. This CDR3 is 14 amino acids long. The V end lost 2 bases, the J end lost 0 bases, and 4 bases lay between the germline ends. Per the germline V gene, CDR1 is SNHLY and CDR2 is FYNNEI. In DNA form, the CDR3 reads TGTGCCAGCAGTGAATTAGCGAACACCGGGGAGCTGTTTTTT. It is translated as CASSELANTGELFF.

This clonotype has at least ten counts. The V gene is TRBV5-4, the J gene TRBJ2-7, with D possibly TRBD1 on 6 matching bases. There are 15 residues in the CDR3. Germline CDR1 reads SGHNT; CDR2 reads YYREEE (reference sequence). Trimming removed 4 bases from V and 2 bases from J, with 16 bases in between. The DNA of the CDR3 is TGTGCCAGCAGCGCTGGGGGCGGTATTGCCTACGAGCAGTACTTC. Amino acid sequence: CASSAGGGIAYEQYF.

V usage is TRBV12-3 or TRBV12-4 and J usage is TRBJ2-2, with TRBD2 as a possible D gene (5 bases). V was pared by 6 bases and J by 3 bases, with 17 bases between. There are 16 residues in the CDR3. As DNA, the CDR3 is TGTGCCAGCAGCATAGTCCCGGGATACCACACCGGGGAGCTGTTTTTT. The encoded protein is CASSIVPGYHTGELFF.

This clonotype was seen at least ten times. The chain carries TRBV5-1 and TRBJ2-5, with TRBD1 matching over 8 bases. This CDR3 is 14 amino acids long. The germline V gene encodes CDR1 SGHRS and CDR2 YFSETQ. Trimming took 4 bases from V and 5 from J; bases not matched to a gene: 7. Here the CDR3 reads CASSPGQGGETQYF. Written as DNA, the CDR3 is TGCGCCAGCAGCCCAGGACAGGGCGGGGAGACCCAGTACTTC.

This clonotype was found many times. The chain recombines TRBV6-5 with TRBJ2-7; D is perhaps TRBD1 (6 bases). The CDR3 is 14 residues long. The V and J ends lost 5 bases and 1 base respectively, with 12 bases between them. In germline, CDR1 is MNHEY, CDR2 SVGAGI. CDR3 coding DNA: TGTGCCAGCAGTAAAACAGGGACATCCTACGAGCAGTACTTC. Translation: CASSKTGTSYEQYF.